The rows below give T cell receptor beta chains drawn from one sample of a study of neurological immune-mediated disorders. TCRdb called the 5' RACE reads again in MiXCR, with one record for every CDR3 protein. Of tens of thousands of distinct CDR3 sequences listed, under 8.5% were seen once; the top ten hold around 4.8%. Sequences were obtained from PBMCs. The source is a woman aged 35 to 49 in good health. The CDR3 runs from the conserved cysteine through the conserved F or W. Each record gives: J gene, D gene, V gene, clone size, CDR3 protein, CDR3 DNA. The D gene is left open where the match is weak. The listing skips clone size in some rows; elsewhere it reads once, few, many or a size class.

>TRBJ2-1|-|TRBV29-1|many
CSVELGWVEQFF
TGCAGCGTTGAATTGGGCTGGGTGGAGCAGTTCTTC
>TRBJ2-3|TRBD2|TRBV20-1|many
CSARDRRTSGSTDTQYF
TGCAGTGCTAGAGATCGTAGGACTAGCGGTAGCACAGATACGCAGTATTTT
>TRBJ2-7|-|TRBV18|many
CASSPGIYEQYF
TGTGCCAGCTCACCCGGGATCTACGAGCAGTACTTC
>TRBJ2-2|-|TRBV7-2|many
CASSYVRDFWYANTGELFF
TGTGCCAGCAGCTACGTCCGGGACTTTTGGTACGCGAACACCGGGGAGCTGTTTTTT
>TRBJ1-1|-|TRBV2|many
CASVPEGRTEAFF
TGTGCCAGCGTTCCCGAAGGGCGTACTGAAGCTTTCTTT
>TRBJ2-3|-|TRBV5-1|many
CASSLAGITDTQYF
TGCGCCAGCAGCTTGGCCGGGATCACAGATACGCAGTATTTT
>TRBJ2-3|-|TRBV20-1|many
CSARSEGFTDTQYF
TGCAGTGCTAGATCAGAAGGGTTCACAGATACGCAGTATTTT
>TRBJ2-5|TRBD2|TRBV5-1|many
CASSFREGETQYF
TGCGCCAGCAGCTTCAGGGAGGGGGAGACCCAGTACTTC
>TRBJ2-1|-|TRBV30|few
CAWSVGQYNEQFF
TGTGCCTGGAGTGTAGGGCAGTACAATGAGCAGTTCTTC
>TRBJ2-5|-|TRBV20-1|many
CSAIGFGETQYF
TGCAGTGCTATTGGTTTCGGAGAGACCCAGTACTTC
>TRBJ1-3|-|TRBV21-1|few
CASSIGYSGNTIYF
TGTGCCAGCAGCATCGGATACTCTGGAAACACCATATATTTT
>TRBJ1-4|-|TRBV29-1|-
CSVEEALGSEKLFF
TGCAGCGTTGAAGAGGCCCTAGGGAGTGAAAAACTGTTTTTT
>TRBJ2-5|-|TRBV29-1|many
CSVEGTSSLQTQYF
TGCAGCGTTGAGGGGACTTCCTCCCTCCAGACCCAGTACTTC
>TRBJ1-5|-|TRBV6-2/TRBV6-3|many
CASSSQGVQPQHF
TGTGCCAGCAGTTCTCAGGGAGTTCAGCCCCAGCATTTT
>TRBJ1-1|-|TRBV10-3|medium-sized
CAISELGNTEAFF
TGTGCCATCAGTGAGTTGGGGAACACTGAAGCTTTCTTT
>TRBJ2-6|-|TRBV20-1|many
CSASVGGSGANVLTF
TGCAGTGCTAGTGTGGGGGGCTCTGGGGCCAACGTCCTGACTTTC
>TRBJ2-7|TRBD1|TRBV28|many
CASRPPGGLSSYEQYF
TGTGCCAGCAGGCCTCCAGGGGGCCTCAGCTCCTACGAGCAGTACTTC
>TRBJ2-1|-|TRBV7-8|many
CASSLVGGGYNEQFF
TGTGCCAGCAGCTTAGTTGGGGGCGGCTACAATGAGCAGTTCTTC
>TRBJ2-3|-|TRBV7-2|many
CASSLFGDTQYF
TGTGCCAGCAGCCTTTTTGGAGATACGCAGTATTTT
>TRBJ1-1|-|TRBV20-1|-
CSVPAGSNTEAFF
TGCAGTGTTCCAGCGGGGTCGAACACTGAAGCTTTCTTT
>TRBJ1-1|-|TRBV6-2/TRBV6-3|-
CASSYPPAGNTEAFF
TGTGCCAGCAGTTATCCACCGGCAGGGAACACTGAAGCTTTCTTT
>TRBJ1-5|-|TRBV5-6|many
CASSLVGTPQPQHF
TGTGCCAGCAGCTTGGTTGGGACTCCCCAGCCCCAGCATTTT
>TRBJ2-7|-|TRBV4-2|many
CASSQDTTSYEQYF
TGTGCCAGCAGCCAAGATACAACTAGCTACGAGCAGTACTTC
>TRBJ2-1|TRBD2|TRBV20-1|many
CSARVMASQREIDEQFF
TGCAGTGCTAGAGTAATGGCCTCCCAGCGGGAGATTGATGAGCAGTTCTTC
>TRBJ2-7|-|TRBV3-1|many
CASSMRQGPLYEQYF
TGTGCCAGCAGCATGCGCCAGGGCCCTCTCTACGAGCAGTACTTC
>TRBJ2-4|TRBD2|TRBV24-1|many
CATSGGRGKNIQYF
TGTGCCACCAGCGGCGGGAGGGGCAAAAACATTCAGTACTTC
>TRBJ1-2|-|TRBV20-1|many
CSARGSDSNYGYTF
TGCAGTGCTAGAGGGTCAGACTCGAACTATGGCTACACCTTC
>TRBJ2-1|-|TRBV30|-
CAWWRFVGNEQFF
TGTGCCTGGTGGCGCTTTGTGGGCAATGAGCAGTTCTTC
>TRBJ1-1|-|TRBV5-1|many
CASSSQGGSTEAFF
TGCGCCAGCAGCTCTCAGGGAGGGAGCACTGAAGCTTTCTTT
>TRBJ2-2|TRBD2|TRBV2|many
CASRGVGRADTGELFF
TGTGCCAGCCGCGGCGTGGGGAGGGCCGACACCGGGGAGCTGTTTTTT